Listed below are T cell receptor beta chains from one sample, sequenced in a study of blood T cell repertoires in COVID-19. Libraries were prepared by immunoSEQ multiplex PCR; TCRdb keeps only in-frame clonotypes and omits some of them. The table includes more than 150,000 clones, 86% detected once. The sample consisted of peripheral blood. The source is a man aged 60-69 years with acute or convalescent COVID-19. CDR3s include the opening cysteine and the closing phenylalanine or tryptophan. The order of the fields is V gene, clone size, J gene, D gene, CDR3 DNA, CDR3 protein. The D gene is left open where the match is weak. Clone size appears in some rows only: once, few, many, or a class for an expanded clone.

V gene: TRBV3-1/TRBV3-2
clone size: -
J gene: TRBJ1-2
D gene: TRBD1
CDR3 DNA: TGTGCCAGCAGCCCAACTGGGACAGGCGGTGGCTACACCTTC
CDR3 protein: CASSPTGTGGGYTF

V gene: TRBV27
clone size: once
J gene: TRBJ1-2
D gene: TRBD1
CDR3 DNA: TGTGCCAGCAGTTTCGGGACAGGGCAGGGGGGCTACACCTTC
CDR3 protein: CASSFGTGQGGYTF

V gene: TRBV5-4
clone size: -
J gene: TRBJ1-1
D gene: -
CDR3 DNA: TGTGCCAGCAGCTTGGAGAGGGGGGGGACTGAAGCTTTCTTT
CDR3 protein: CASSLERGGTEAFF

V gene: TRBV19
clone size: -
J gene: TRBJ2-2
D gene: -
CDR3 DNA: TGTGCCAGTAGTCCTCGCTTGGGTAGCGGCCCGAACACCGGGGAGCTGTTTTTT
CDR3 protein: CASSPRLGSGPNTGELFF

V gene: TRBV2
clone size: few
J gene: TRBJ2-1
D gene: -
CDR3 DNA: TGTGCCAGCAGTGAAGTTAAAGCGGCTTACAATGAGCAGTTCTTC
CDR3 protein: CASSEVKAAYNEQFF

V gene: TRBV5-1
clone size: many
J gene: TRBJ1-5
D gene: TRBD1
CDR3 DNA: TGCGCCAGCAGCCCGACAGGGAATAGCAATCAGCCCCAGCATTTT
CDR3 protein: CASSPTGNSNQPQHF

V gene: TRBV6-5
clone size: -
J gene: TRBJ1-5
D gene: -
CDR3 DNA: TGTGCCAGCAGAAGACATTTGAATCAGCCCCAGCATTTT
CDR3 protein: CASRRHLNQPQHF

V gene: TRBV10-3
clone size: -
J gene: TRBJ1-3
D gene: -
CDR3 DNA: TGTGCCATCAGTGTTCTCAACACCATATATTTT
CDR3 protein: CAISVLNTIYF

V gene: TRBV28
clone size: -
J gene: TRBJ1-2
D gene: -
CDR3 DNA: TGTGCCAGCAGTTTATATCGGACAAAAGACTTC
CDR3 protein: CASSLYRTKDF

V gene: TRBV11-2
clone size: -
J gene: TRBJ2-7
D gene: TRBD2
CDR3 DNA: TGTGCCAGCAGCTTATCAGCGGGAGTTGGGTACGAGCAGTACTTC
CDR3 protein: CASSLSAGVGYEQYF

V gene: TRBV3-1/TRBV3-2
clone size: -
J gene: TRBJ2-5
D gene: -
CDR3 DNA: TGTGCCAGCACCCTTCGACAACGCCAAGAGACCCAGTACTTC
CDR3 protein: CASTLRQRQETQYF

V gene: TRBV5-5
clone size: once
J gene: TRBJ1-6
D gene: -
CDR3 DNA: TGTGCCAGCAGCATGGGGGGCCTCGGCCTCCACTTT
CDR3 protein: CASSMGGLGLHF

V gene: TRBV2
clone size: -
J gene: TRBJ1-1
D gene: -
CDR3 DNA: TGTGCCAGCAGCGAGGAGGTTAGCACTGAAGCTTTCTTT
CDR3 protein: CASSEEVSTEAFF

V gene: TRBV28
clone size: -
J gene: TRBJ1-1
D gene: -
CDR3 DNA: TGTGCCAGCACTTCGGGAGGGGCGATGAACACTGAAGCTTTCTTT
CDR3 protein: CASTSGGAMNTEAFF

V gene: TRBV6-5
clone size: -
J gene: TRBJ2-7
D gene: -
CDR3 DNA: TGTGCCAGCGCTAAAGCCACCTACGAGCAGTACTTC
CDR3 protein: CASAKATYEQYF

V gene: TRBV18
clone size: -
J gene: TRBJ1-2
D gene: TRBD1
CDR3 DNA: TGTGCCAGCTCACCGGGCGGGACAGGGCCTGGCTACACCTTC
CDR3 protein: CASSPGGTGPGYTF

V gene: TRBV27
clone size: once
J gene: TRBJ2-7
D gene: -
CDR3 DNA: TGTGCCAGCAGTTTACTCGGGTTTAGTTCCTACGAGCAGTACTTC
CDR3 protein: CASSLLGFSSYEQYF

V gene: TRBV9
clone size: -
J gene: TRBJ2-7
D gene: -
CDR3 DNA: TGTGCCAGCAGCGTAGTTGGAGGGCCGGGAGAGCAGTACTTC
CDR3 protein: CASSVVGGPGEQYF

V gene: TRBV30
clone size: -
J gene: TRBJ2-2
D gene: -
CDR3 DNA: TGTGCCTGGAGTGTACAAGGGGACGGGGAGCTGTTTTTT
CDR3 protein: CAWSVQGDGELFF

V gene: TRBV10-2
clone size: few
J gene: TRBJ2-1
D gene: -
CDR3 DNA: TGCGCCAGCAGCCCGGGACTCACTAACAATGAGCAGTTCTTC
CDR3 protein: CASSPGLTNNEQFF

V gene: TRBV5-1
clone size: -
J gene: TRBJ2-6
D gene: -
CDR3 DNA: TGCGCCAGCAGCCTCTCTGGGGCCAACGTCCTGACTTTC
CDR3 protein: CASSLSGANVLTF

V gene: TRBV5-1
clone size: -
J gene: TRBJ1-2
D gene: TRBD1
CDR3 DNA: TGCGCCAGCAGCATGGGACAGGGTCTTGGCTACACCTTC
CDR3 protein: CASSMGQGLGYTF

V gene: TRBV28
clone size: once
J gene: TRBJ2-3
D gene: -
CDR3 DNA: TGTGCCAGCAGTTTACGGGGTGATACGCAGTATTTT
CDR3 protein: CASSLRGDTQYF

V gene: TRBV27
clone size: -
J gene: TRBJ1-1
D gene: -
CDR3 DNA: TGTGCCAGCAGTTTGAACTCGGGCGGGACTGAAGCTTTCTTT
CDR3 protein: CASSLNSGGTEAFF

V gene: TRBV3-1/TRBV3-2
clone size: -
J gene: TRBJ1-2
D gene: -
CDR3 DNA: TGTACCAGCAGCCTGGCGGGTGCCTTCGACTATGGCTACACCTTC
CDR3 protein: CTSSLAGAFDYGYTF

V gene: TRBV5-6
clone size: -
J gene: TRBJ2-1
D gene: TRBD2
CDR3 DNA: TGTGCCAGCAGCTTACTAGCGGGAGAAGGCAATGAGCAGTTCTTC
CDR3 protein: CASSLLAGEGNEQFF

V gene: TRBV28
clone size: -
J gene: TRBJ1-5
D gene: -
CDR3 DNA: TGTGCCAGCAGTTTATCCCCTAAGATACGCAATCAGCCCCAGCATTTT
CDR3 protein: CASSLSPKIRNQPQHF

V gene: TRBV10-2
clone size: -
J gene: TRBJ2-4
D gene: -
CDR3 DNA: TGCGCCAGCAGTGAGTCGATGTCCTGGGAGGACATTCAGTACTTC
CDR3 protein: CASSESMSWEDIQYF

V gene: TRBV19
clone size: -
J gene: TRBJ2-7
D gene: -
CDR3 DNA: TGTGCCAGCTCCGGACAGAGCTCCTACGAGCAGTACTTC
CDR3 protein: CASSGQSSYEQYF

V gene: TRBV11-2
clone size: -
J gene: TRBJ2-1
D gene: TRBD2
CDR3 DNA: TGTGCCAGCAGCCGACAAGCGGGAGGGCCAAATGAGCAGTTCTTC
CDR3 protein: CASSRQAGGPNEQFF

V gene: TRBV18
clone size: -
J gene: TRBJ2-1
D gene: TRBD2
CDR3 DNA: TGTGCCAGCTCACCCATAGCGGGGGACTACAATGAGCAGTTCTTC
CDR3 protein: CASSPIAGDYNEQFF

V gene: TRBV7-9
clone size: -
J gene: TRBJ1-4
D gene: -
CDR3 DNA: TGTGCCAGCAGTTCCCGGCGGACTAATGAAAAACTGTTTTTT
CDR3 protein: CASSSRRTNEKLFF

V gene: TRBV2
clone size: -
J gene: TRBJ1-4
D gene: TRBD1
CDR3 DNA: TGTGCCAGCAGTGACGTACAGGGGGGAGGCGAAAAACTGTTTTTT
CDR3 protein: CASSDVQGGGEKLFF